These 11 T cell receptor beta chains were sequenced from one sample in a study of shared clonotypes between healthy human individuals. The assay was immunoSEQ multiplex PCR, and TCRdb's table has in-frame clones only and misses some. This sample yields some 1 million clones, of which about 80% are seen a single time; about 1.5% belongs to the top ten. Source material: memory CD4+ T cells sorted from blood. Subset in this sample: CD45RA-negative fraction. Receptors originate from a man younger than 30 in good health.

The V gene is TRBV14, the J gene TRBJ1-3; the D is unclear. V lost 2 bases and J 4 bases, leaving 3 bases between the germline ends. The CDR3 has 12 residues. Per germline, CDR1 SGHDN and CDR2 FVKESK. CDR3 sequence reads: CASSQQGNTIYF. For the CDR3, the DNA is TGTGCCAGCAGCCAACAGGGAAACACCATATATTTT.

The gene calls are TRBV6-5 and TRBJ2-7; 9 nucleotides align to TRBD1. The length of the CDR3 is 15 residues. Losses at the gene ends were 7 bases for V and 1 base for J; bases not matched to a gene: 8. The germline V gene has CDR1 MNHEY and CDR2 SVGAGI. CDR3 loop: CASTQDRGTSYEQYF. In nucleotides, the CDR3 is TGTGCCAGCACCCAAGACAGGGGGACATCCTACGAGCAGTACTTC.

The chain has TRBV25-1 and TRBJ2-1; TRBD2 matches at 14 bases. Germline lookup yields CDR1 MGHDK and CDR2 SYGVNS. Germline trimming cut 4 bases from V and 7 bases from J; bases unmatched to any gene: 9. The length of the CDR3 is 17 residues. CDR3 in DNA: TGTGCCAGCAGTGGCCAGGACGGGACTAGCGGGGGAAATGAGCAGTTCTTC. Translated, it gives CASSGQDGTSGGNEQFF. Together with reference TRBV25-1 and TRBJ2-1, the CDR3 gives the full variable domain: EADIYQTPRYLVIGTGKKITLECSQTMGHDKMYWYQQDPGMELHLIHYSYGVNSTEKGDLSSESTVSRIRTEHFPLTLESARPSHTSQYLCASSGQDGTSGGNEQFFGPGTRLTVL.

CDR3 DNA sequence: TGTGCCACCTCGCGGGGGGGGAATGAAAAACTGTTTTTT. Protein: CATSRGGNEKLFF. V is TRBV14 and J is TRBJ1-4; possibly TRBD1 for D (5 bases). This CDR3 contains 13 residues. V was cut by 10 bases and J by 5 bases, with 14 bases left in between. The germline V gene encodes CDR1 SGHDN and CDR2 FVKESK.

This clone appeared a few times. This chain joins TRBV7-6 and TRBJ2-5, with TRBD2 matching over 12 bases. V was clipped by 1 base and J by 4 bases; unmatched bases: 16. The CDR3 loop spans 20 amino acids. CDR1 SGHVS and CDR2 FNYEAQ come from the germline V gene. CDR3 region: CASSLVSSGRALGMRETQYF. The CDR3 DNA reads as TGTGCCAGCAGCTTAGTCTCTAGCGGGAGGGCCCTTGGAATGAGAGAGACCCAGTACTTC.

J is TRBJ1-2 and V is TRBV7-9; 8 nucleotides match TRBD1. J lost 1 base, V lost 5 bases, and 6 bases had no gene match. Germline CDR1 and CDR2: SEHNR and FQNEAQ (reference sequence). CDR3 length: 15 residues. In nucleotides, the CDR3 is TGTGCCAGCAGCCCAGGACAGGGCCTTAACTATGGCTACACCTTC. Protein product: CASSPGQGLNYGYTF.

Of note for this clone: Distinct nucleotide sequences in the sample also encode this CDR3. The chain has TRBV18 and TRBJ1-1; 10 nucleotides align to TRBD1. The CDR3 is made up of 14 amino acids. Trimming removed 3 bases from V and 4 bases from J; junction bases left unmatched: 2. CDR1 KGHSH and CDR2 LQKENI come from the germline V gene. CDR3 DNA sequence: TGTGCCAGCTCACCGGACAGGGGGGGCACTGAAGCTTTCTTT. It translates to CASSPDRGGTEAFF.

The V gene is TRBV30, the J gene TRBJ1-5; D call uncertain. Looked up from germline, CDR1 is GTSNPN and CDR2 is SVGIG (reference sequence). The V and J ends lost 2 bases and 2 bases respectively, with 13 bases between them. CDR3 size: 15 residues. The CDR3: CAWSPDQRGNQPQHF. In DNA, the CDR3 is TGTGCCTGGAGTCCCGACCAGAGGGGCAATCAGCCCCAGCATTTT.

This chain uses TRBV6-6 with TRBJ2-1, with 13 nucleotides matching TRBD2. The CDR3 has 16 amino acids. Germline V gene lookup returns CDR1 MNHNY and CDR2 SVGAGI (reference sequence). V dropped 6 bases and J dropped 6; count of bases not matched to a gene: 8. The CDR3 loop reads CASSSGLAGVGNEQFF. CDR3 nucleotide sequence: TGTGCCAGCAGCTCCGGACTAGCGGGAGTAGGCAATGAGCAGTTCTTC.

The V and J genes are TRBV7-9 and TRBJ2-7; 13 bases line up with TRBD2. V shed 4 bases and J 2 bases; nucleotides not matched to a gene: 5. The CDR3 covers 16 residues. Germline V gene lookup returns CDR1 SEHNR and CDR2 FQNEAQ (reference sequence). Here the CDR3 DNA reads TGTGCCAGCAGCTCTCCCGGGACTAGCGGGACCTACGAGCAGTACTTC. It translates to CASSSPGTSGTYEQYF.

This chain joins TRBV6-1 and TRBJ1-1, with a possible D match to TRBD1 (6 bases). The CDR3 sequence is 13 residues long. V dropped 5 bases and J dropped 5 bases, with 12 bases sitting between them. The germline V gene has CDR1 MNHNS and CDR2 SASEGT. The CDR3 region has the DNA TGTGCCAGCAGTAACAGGGAAAATACTGAAGCTTTCTTT. It translates to CASSNRENTEAFF.